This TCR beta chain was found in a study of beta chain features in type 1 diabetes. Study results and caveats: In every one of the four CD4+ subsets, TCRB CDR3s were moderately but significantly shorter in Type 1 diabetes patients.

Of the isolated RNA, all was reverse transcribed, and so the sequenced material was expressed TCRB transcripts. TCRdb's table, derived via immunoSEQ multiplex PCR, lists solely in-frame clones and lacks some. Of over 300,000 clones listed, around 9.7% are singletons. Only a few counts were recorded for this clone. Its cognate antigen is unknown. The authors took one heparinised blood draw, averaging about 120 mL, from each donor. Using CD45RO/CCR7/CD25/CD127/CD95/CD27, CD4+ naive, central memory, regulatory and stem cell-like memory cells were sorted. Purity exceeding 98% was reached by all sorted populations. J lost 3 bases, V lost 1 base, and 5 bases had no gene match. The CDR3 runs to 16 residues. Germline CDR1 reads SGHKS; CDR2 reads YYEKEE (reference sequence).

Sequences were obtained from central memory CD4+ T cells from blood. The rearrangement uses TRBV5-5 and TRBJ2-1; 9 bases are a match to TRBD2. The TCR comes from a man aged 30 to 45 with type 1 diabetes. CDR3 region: CASSLSPSGVYNEQFF. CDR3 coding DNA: TGTGCCAGCAGCTTGAGCCCTAGCGGGGTCTACAATGAGCAGTTCTTC.